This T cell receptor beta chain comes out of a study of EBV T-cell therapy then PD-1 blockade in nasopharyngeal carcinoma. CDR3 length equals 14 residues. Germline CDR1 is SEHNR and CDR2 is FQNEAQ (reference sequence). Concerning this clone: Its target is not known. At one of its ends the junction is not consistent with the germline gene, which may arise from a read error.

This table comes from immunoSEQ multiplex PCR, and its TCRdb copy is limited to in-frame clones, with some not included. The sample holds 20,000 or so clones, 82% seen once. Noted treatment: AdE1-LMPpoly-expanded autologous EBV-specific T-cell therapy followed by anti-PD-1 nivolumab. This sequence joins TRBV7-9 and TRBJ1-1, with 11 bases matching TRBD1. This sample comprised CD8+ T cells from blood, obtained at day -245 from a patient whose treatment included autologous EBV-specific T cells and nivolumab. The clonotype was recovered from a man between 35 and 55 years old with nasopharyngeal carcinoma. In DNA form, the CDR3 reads TGTGTCAGCCATAATGGGGACAGGGGGACTGAAGCTTTCTTT. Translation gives CVSHNGDRGTEAFF.